This T cell receptor beta chain comes out of a study of T cells in women clearing cervical HPV infection. Study results and caveats: CIN3+ cases had significantly higher TCR richness than controls; evenness did not differ. TRBV6-7 relative abundance averaged 0.11% in cases and approximately 0.15% in controls.

Sequencing was performed with immunoSEQ multiplex PCR; in TCRdb, only in-frame clones are kept and a portion is missing. Recorded for this sample: over 35,000 clones. From germline, CDR1 is SQVTM and CDR2 ANQGSEA. Losses at the gene ends were 7 bases for V and 4 bases for J; bases not matched to a gene: 10. CDR3 length: 14 amino acids. As concerns this clone: The antigen is unknown. The DNA ends 3 residues before the CDR3 does, and the rest of the CDR3 is filled in from the germline J gene.

The chain recombines TRBV29-1 with TRBJ2-1; 7 bases fit TRBD2. Material for sequencing was blood buffy coat. The receptor was derived from a woman aged 18-70 years with a cervical HPV16 infection that either progressed to CIN3+ or cleared (not recorded which). CDR3 sequence: CSAPWSGDYNEQFF. The covered CDR3 bases are TGCAGCGCTCCGTGGAGCGGGGATTACAATGAG.